This TCR beta chain stems from a study of long-term antiretroviral therapy in people with HIV (dated 2022 in TCRdb). Some background on the complete study: The earliest samples were collected roughly a decade before the 2015 WHO recommendation for immediate ART, at a time when ART was usually postponed until CD4 counts fell. No cross-contamination during QIAcube processing turned up in test extractions that ran a monoclonal T-cell line alongside 30 or so polyclonal samples. Of the 30 participants with HIV, 10 to 11 were female. From over 25 adults with confirmed HIV infection, the cohort provided under 250 cryopreserved PBMC samples, gathered serially across a mean of approximately six years (range 1-12). This retrospective serial study examined whether starting ART and sustained HIV suppression were associated with changes in the composition and diversity of the TRB repertoire in peripheral blood.

Via the germline V gene (reference sequence), CDR1 is LNHDA and CDR2 SQIVND. Including the terminal cysteine and phenylalanine, the CDR3 comprises 15 residues. The entry retains the CDR3 DNA only, 45 bases that are in frame from base 1. V loses 5 bases, J loses 3 bases, and the germline ends lie 16 bases apart. Sequencing of the TRB variable region was done with the immunoSEQ hsTCRB v3.0 assay at survey level resolution. The target sequencing depth for TRB was about 40,000-55,000 T-cell genomes per sample. Pooled TRB libraries were sequenced on an Illumina MiSeq with a v3 150-cycle kit. From the authors' description of their analysis: Repertoire analysis was performed in R inside a reproducible Nextflow workflow that covered QC, data transformation and analysis. Custom analyses were implemented in LymphoSeq2, an R package for AIRR-Seq data exploration. A handful of samples that produced fewer than 5000 total TRB sequences were removed, so 190 or so HIV repertoires were analyzed. Among the roughly 200 retained HIV repertoires, some 57 were collected before ART initiation and about 130 were collected after ART initiation. Each repertoire was downsampled to 5000 TRB nucleotide sequences, and summary statistics were averaged across 100 downsampling iterations. Only TRB sequences with CDR3 regions of at least seven amino acids were retained for analysis. Diversity was measured with a Shannon entropy-derived clonality score and the Gini coefficient. In the repertoire networks, any two of the top 5000 CDR3 amino acid sequences were linked whenever the two sequences differed by an edit distance of one. GLIPH2 predicted antigen specificity groups and MHC restriction for TRB CDR3 amino acid sequences. To flag known CMV, EBV, HIV or tissue antigen associations, CDR3 amino acid sequences were matched against VDJdb and McPAS-TCR. Pre-ART, post-ART and control groups were compared with Wilcoxon signed-rank tests and Holm-Bonferroni correction. In its TCRdb copy, this immuneACCESS table keeps in-frame sequences only and misses some clones. Where compared with another copy, unresolved V genes explain less than half of these, and the others have no known cause. The DNA was the basis for D and trimming; V, J and clone size are from that table. Across this sample there are 34,000 or so clones, with approximately 85% seen only once. The ten largest clones represent 4.4% of the sample.

Overall results and qualifications from the work: Narrower CDR3 length ranges were observed in HIV repertoires than in controls, and an antigen-experienced repertoire with only a slight naive shift after ART was suggested by the network structure. Since PBMC availability was limited, sequencing covered only the TCR beta chain, with no alpha chain pairing. The repertoire was dominated across all time points by expanded TRB clones identified before ART initiation, although this dominance was seen to fluctuate and to decrease in many PLHIV after ART. Because pre-ART samples had limited cell numbers, unsorted PBMC were profiled rather than sorted CD4+ and CD8+ T cells. Starting ART was linked to a significant rise in TRB diversity, yet even with long-term ART the diversity remained significantly lower than in transplant donor controls. The samples span the years 2004 to 2017, and the ART regimens used at that time may not be as effective as current regimens. No data were available on ART adherence, viral resistance or therapy changes, limiting inferences about post-ART repertoire changes.

Regarding this clone: The specificity of this receptor is unknown. Qualities for individual bases were not recorded, and no much larger clone is one base off.

Inclusion was restricted to participants for whom at least one PBMC sample before ART initiation and at least two post-ART samples were available. All participants with HIV were treated in the United States of America. Cryopreserved samples of about 0.9-11 million PBMC were thawed and washed before DNA extraction. At the time of the earliest PBMC sample, participants with HIV were aged between roughly 20 and 54 years. Each participant contributed PBMC samples from 1-4 timepoints before ART initiation and 2-8 timepoints after ART initiation, with a median of 7 samples. Serial HIV viral load, CD4+ T-cell count, ART history and demographic data were obtained for every participant. A Qiagen kit on a QIAcube was used to extract genomic DNA from unsorted PBMC, with samples processed in batches of 12.

This sample comprised unsorted PBMCs, obtained about 3.3 years after starting antiretroviral therapy. This sequence was found in a man between 18 and 29 years old with HIV. The sequence is built from TRBV19 and TRBJ1-1; there is no confident call for the D gene. The CDR3 corresponds to CASSPLTDAYTEAFF. The DNA is as follows: TGTGCCAGTAGTCCCTTGACGGACGCCTACACTGAAGCTTTCTTT.